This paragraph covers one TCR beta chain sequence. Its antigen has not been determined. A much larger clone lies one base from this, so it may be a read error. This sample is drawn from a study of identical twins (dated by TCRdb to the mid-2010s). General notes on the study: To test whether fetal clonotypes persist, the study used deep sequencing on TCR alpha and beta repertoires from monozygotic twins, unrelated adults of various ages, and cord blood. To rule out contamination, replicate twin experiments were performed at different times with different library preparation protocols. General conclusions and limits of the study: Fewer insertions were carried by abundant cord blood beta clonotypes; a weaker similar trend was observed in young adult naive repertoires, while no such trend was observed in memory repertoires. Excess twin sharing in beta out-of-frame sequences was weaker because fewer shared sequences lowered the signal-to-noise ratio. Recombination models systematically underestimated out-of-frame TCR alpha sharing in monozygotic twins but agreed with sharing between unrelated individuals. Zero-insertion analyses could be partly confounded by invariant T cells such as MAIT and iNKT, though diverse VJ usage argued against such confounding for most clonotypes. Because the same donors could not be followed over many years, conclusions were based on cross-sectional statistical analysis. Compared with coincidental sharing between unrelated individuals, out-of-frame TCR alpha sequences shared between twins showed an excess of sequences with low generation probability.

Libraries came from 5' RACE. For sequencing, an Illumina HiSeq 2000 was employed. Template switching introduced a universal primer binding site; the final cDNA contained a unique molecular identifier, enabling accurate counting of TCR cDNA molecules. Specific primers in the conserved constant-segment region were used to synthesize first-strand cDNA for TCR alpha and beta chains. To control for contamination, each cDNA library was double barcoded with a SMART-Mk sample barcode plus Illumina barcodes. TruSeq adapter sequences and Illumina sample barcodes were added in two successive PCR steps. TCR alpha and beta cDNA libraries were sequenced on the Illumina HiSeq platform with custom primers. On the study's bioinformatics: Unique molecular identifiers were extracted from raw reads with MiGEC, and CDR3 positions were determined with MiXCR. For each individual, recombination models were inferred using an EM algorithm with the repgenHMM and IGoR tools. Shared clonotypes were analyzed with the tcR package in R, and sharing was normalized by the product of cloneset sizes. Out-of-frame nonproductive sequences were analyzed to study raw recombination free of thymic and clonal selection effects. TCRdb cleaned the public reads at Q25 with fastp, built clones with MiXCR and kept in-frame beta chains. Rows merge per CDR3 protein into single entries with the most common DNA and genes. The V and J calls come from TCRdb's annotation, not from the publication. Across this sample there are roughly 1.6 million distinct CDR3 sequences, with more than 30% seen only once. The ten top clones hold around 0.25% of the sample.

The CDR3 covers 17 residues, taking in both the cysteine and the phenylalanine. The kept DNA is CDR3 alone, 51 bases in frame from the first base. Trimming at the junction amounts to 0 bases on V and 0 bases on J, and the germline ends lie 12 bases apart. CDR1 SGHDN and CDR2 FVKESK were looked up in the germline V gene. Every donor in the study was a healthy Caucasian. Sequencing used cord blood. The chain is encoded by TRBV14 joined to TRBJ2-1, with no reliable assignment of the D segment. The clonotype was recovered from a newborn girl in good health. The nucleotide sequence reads TGTGCCAGCAGCCAAGATGAAGGGTGGCCCTCCTACAATGAGCAGTTCTTC. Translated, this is CASSQDEGWPSYNEQFF.